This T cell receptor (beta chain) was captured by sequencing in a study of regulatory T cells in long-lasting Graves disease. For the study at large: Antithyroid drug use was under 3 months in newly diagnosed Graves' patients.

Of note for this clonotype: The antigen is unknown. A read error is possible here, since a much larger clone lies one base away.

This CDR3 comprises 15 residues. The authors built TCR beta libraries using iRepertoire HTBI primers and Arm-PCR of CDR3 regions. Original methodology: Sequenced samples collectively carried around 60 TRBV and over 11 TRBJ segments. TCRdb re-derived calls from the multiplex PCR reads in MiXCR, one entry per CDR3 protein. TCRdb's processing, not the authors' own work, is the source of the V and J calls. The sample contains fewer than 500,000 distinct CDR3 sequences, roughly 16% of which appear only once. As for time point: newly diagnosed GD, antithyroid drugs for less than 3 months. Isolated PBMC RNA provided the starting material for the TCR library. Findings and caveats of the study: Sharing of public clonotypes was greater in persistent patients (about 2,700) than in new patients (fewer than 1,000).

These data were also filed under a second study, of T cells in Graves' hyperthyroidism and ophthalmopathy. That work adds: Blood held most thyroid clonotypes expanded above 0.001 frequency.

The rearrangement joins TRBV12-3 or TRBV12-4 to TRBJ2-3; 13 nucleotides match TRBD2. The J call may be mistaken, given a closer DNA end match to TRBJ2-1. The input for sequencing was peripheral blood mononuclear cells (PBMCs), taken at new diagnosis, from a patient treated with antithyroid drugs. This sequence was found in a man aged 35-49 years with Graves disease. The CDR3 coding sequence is TGTGCCAGCAGTCCCCGGACTAGCGGGAGAGACGAGCAGTTCTTC. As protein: CASSPRTSGRDEQFF.